This T cell receptor (beta chain) was profiled in a study of T cells after yellow fever vaccination. Regarding the study as a whole: A weaker but faster secondary response was observed, peaking on day 5 versus 15.

This clonotype showed up many times. What it binds is not known. Each CDR3 protein is one row after TCRdb ran MiXCR on the 5' RACE reads. This table holds roughly 180,000 distinct CDR3 sequences, 5.5% to 7.5% found once. Trimming cost V 3 bases and J 0 bases, with 2 bases left between them. The germline gives CDR1 SGHDT, CDR2 YYEEEE. The CDR3 loop spans 12 amino acids. The sample was CD4+ T cells sorted from PBMCs, taken on the day of the first yellow fever vaccination. The genes are TRBV5-6 and TRBJ2-3; D remains unclear. This TCR derives from a man aged 18 to 35 who received the YFV17D yellow fever vaccine. The CDR3 loop reads CASSWSTDTQYF. DNA of the CDR3: TGTGCCAGCAGCTGGAGCACAGATACGCAGTATTTT.